The 16 T cell receptor beta chains in this list originate from one sample, sequenced in a study of Tregs in tolerant kidney transplant recipients. Generated by immunoSEQ multiplex PCR, the TCRdb table keeps only in-frame clones and is missing some. The sample contains 110,000 or so clones, almost 95% of which appear only once. Material: CD4+ T cells from blood. These receptors all stem from a human donor in good health.

This chain joins TRBV6-1 and TRBJ1-2, with D unclear. V lost 6 bases and J lost 8, with 16 bases in between. Germline loops: CDR1 MNHNS, CDR2 SASEGT. The CDR3 runs to 13 residues. CDR3 DNA sequence: TGTGCCAGCAGGGGTAGGGTTCTGTCGGGCTACACCTTC. Encoded protein: CASRGRVLSGYTF.

The V call is TRBV5-4, the J call TRBJ2-3; 7 bases agree with TRBD1. This CDR3 spans 15 amino acids. V dropped 6 bases and J dropped 1; count of bases not matched to a gene: 8. The germline V gene encodes CDR1 SGHNT and CDR2 YYREEE (reference sequence). The CDR3 DNA follows: TGTGCCAGCATCCTCTTTGGACAGGGCACAGATACGCAGTATTTT. Protein product: CASILFGQGTDTQYF.

The CDR3 is CASSISTSGYTDTQYF. Here the CDR3 DNA reads TGTGCCAGCAGCATCTCGACTAGCGGATACACAGATACGCAGTATTTT. The rearrangement joins TRBV9 to TRBJ2-3; 9 positions agree with TRBD2. CDR3 length: 16 amino acids. J lost 2 bases, V lost 4 bases, and 8 bases had no gene match. Germline V CDR1 and CDR2: SGDLS, YYNGEE.

This chain links TRBV7-9 with TRBJ2-2; D is perhaps TRBD2 (5 bases). The CDR3 covers 12 residues. Germline-derived CDR1 and CDR2 are SEHNR and FQNEAQ (reference sequence). Between the trimmed V and J ends, which lost 5 bases and 7 bases, there was a span of 8 bases. The CDR3, as DNA: TGTGCCAGCAGCCCCGCGGGCGGGGAGCTGTTTTTT. Protein: CASSPAGGELFF.

This sequence joins TRBV5-6 and TRBJ2-5, with a tentative D call TRBD1 (5 bases). The V gene's germline CDR1 is SGHDT and CDR2 YYEEEE. The CDR3 is 14 residues long. The germline V and J ends were trimmed by 2 bases and 2 bases, with 10 bases remaining between them. The CDR3 loop is CASSLIRGQETQYF. The CDR3 DNA reads TGTGCCAGCAGCTTAATAAGGGGACAAGAGACCCAGTACTTC.

This rearrangement joins TRBV4-1 to TRBJ1-2; D unresolved. Germline lookup yields CDR1 MGHRA and CDR2 YSYEKL. This CDR3 contains 16 residues. Trimming took off 4 bases at V and 2 bases at J, with 17 bases between the two ends. CDR3 region: CASSPLPGRTNYGYTF. CDR3 bases: TGCGCCAGCAGCCCCCTCCCCGGGCGGACCAACTATGGCTACACCTTC.

This clone has just one count. The DNA of the CDR3 is TGCGCCAGCAGCTTGGGGACAGGCCGTGAGCAGTTCTTC. This gives the protein CASSLGTGREQFF. The chain links TRBV5-1 to TRBJ2-1; 7 bases line up with TRBD1. The germline V gene encodes CDR1 SGHRS and CDR2 YFSETQ. This CDR3 region has 13 residues. V shed 0 bases and J 9 bases; nucleotides not matched to a gene: 3.

CDR3 sequence (DNA): TGTGCCAGCAGCTTAGGTTCTAGCGGGGGGGCCGATGAGCAGTTCTTC. Amino acid sequence: CASSLGSSGGADEQFF. This chain joins TRBV7-8 and TRBJ2-1; 12 bases map to TRBD2. The CDR3 loop spans 16 amino acids. J was trimmed by 8 bases and V by 1 base; bases with no gene match: 6. CDR1 is SGHVS, CDR2 FQNEAQ, per germline.

CDR3 residues: CATRDRVGDTQYF. The CDR3 nucleotides read TGTGCCACCCGGGACAGGGTTGGAGATACGCAGTATTTT. The J gene is TRBJ2-3, the V gene TRBV19; 9 bases agree with TRBD1. V lost 10 bases, J lost 5 bases, and 7 bases stayed unmatched. The CDR3 loop spans 13 amino acids. Germline assignment: CDR1 LNHDA and CDR2 SQIVND (reference sequence).

CDR3 sequence: CSLTYTDTQYF. CDR3 sequence (DNA): TGCAGCCTTACCTACACAGATACGCAGTATTTT. The J gene is TRBJ2-3, the V gene TRBV29-1; D gene uncertain. The CDR3 contains 11 residues. Germline V gene lookup returns CDR1 SQVTM and CDR2 ANQGSEA. The germline V and J ends were trimmed by 8 bases and 2 bases, with 8 bases remaining between them.

The chain recombines TRBV10-1 with TRBJ2-5, with D possibly being TRBD2 (6 bases). This CDR3 has 14 amino acids. The V end was cut by 3 bases, the J end by 2 bases, with 10 bases between. CDR1 and CDR2 from the germline V gene are WNHNN and SYGVQD (reference sequence). CDR3 residues: CASSDGGEQETQYF. The CDR3 region has the DNA TGCGCCAGCAGTGATGGCGGGGAACAAGAGACCCAGTACTTC.

The V gene is TRBV19, the J gene TRBJ2-1, with 11 bases identical to TRBD2. The germline CDR1 and CDR2 sequences are LNHDA and SQIVND (reference sequence). Trimming at V came to 4 bases and at J to 8 bases, leaving 13 bases not matched to a gene. The CDR3 consists of 17 residues. The CDR3 spells CASSTLETSGKQDEQFF. The CDR3 DNA reads TGTGCCAGTAGTACCCTTGAGACTAGCGGGAAGCAAGATGAGCAGTTCTTC.

V is TRBV18 and J is TRBJ2-3; 13 bases align to TRBD2. From germline, CDR1 is KGHSH and CDR2 LQKENI. V shed 5 bases, J shed 9 bases, and the junction held 11 bases outside the gene matches. CDR3 size: 16 residues. This CDR3 is CASSSTTSGGVGTQYF. In DNA, the CDR3 is TGTGCCAGCTCATCTACAACTAGCGGGGGGGTCGGGACGCAGTATTTT.

The chain uses TRBV9 and TRBJ1-5; no firm D call. CDR1 is SGDLS, CDR2 YYNGEE, per germline. Trimming stripped 0 bases from V and 0 bases from J, with 16 bases between. CDR3 length: 18 amino acids. The CDR3 DNA reads as TGTGCCAGCAGCGTAGCCCCCGGGCAGCCGTATAGCAATCAGCCCCAGCATTTT. It specifies CASSVAPGQPYSNQPQHF.

The chain combines TRBV27 with TRBJ1-3; D not certain. Trimming cost V 2 bases and J 2 bases, with 4 bases left between them. Germline-derived CDR1 and CDR2 are MNHEY and SMNVEV (reference sequence). The CDR3 length is 13 residues. The DNA of the CDR3 is TGTGCCAGCAGTTTAGGGGCTGGAAACACCATATATTTT. Its translation: CASSLGAGNTIYF.

The chain carries TRBV9 and TRBJ2-3, with D perhaps matching TRBD2 (5 bases). Per germline, CDR1 SGDLS and CDR2 YYNGEE. V lost 0 bases to trimming and J lost 0 bases, with 11 bases between them. The CDR3 sequence is 16 residues long. The CDR3 sequence: CASSVATGSSTDTQYF. CDR3 nucleotides: TGTGCCAGCAGCGTAGCAACGGGGTCTAGCACAGATACGCAGTATTTT.